The 20 T cell receptor beta chains below come from one sample, sequenced in a study of control samples from healthy donors and cancer patients. This table comes from immunoSEQ multiplex PCR, and its TCRdb copy is limited to in-frame clones, with some not included. The table lists 130,000 to 150,000 clones, around 92% of them singletons, with about 3% in the top ten. The sequenced sample consisted of blood. Receptors were obtained from a man younger than 45 in good health.

The chain combines TRBV5-1 with TRBJ2-1, with TRBD2 matching 11 bases. Germline lookup yields CDR1 SGHRS and CDR2 YFSETQ. This CDR3 is built from 16 residues. Trimming took 2 bases from V and 6 from J; bases not matched to a gene: 7. CDR3 in amino acids: CASSLLTSGTTNEQFF. DNA for the CDR3: TGCGCCAGCAGCTTATTGACTAGCGGGACGACCAATGAGCAGTTCTTC.

V and J are TRBV6-6 and TRBJ1-2, with 8 bases lining up with TRBD1. This CDR3 has 15 residues. Germline V gives CDR1 MNHNY, CDR2 SVGAGI (reference sequence). V trimming: 2 bases; J trimming: 8 bases; junction bases outside the gene matches: 10. CDR3 sequence reads: CASSYGDRGPRGYTF. Written as DNA, the CDR3 is TGTGCCAGCAGTTACGGTGACAGGGGCCCAAGGGGCTACACCTTC.

The rearrangement joins TRBV5-4 to TRBJ2-2; D call uncertain. The V end lost 0 bases, the J end lost 3 bases, and 9 bases lay between the germline ends. This CDR3 is 15 amino acids long. The V gene's germline CDR1 is SGHNT and CDR2 YYREEE (reference sequence). CDR3 coding DNA: TGTGCCAGCAGCTTGGCCGGTCTAGACACCGGGGAGCTGTTTTTT. Residues: CASSLAGLDTGELFF.

The V gene is TRBV7-9, the J gene TRBJ2-3; TRBD2 aligns across 14 bases. With V trimmed by 4 bases and J by 1 base, 4 bases remained unmatched. In germline, CDR1 is SEHNR, CDR2 FQNEAQ (reference sequence). The CDR3 totals 17 residues. This chain's CDR3 is CASSSGLAGAGTDTQYF. The CDR3 DNA follows: TGTGCCAGCAGCTCGGGACTAGCGGGGGCCGGCACAGATACGCAGTATTTT.

This clone was counted between two and nine times. The rearrangement links TRBV9 to TRBJ2-7, with TRBD2 matching 13 bases. Germline V gene data show CDR1 as SGDLS and CDR2 as YYNGEE. The CDR3 covers 20 residues. J lost 2 bases, V lost 4 bases, and 18 bases had no gene match. The CDR3, as DNA: TGTGCCAGCAGCCCAGTCCCGGGACTAGCGGGGTCTTTGGCGACCTACGAGCAGTACTTC. Translated: CASSPVPGLAGSLATYEQYF.

The chain couples TRBV6-6 to TRBJ1-4, with 9 bases identical to TRBD1. V lost 6 bases to trimming and J lost 4 bases; unmatched junction nucleotides: 6. The CDR3 covers 15 residues. CDR1 and CDR2 (germline): MNHNY, SVGAGI (reference sequence). The CDR3 reads CASSIRQGDNEKLFF. As DNA, the CDR3 is TGTGCCAGCAGCATCCGACAGGGGGATAATGAAAAACTGTTTTTT.

The rearrangement joins TRBV5-8 to TRBJ1-2, with D hard to call. The CDR3 spans 15 residues. Germline V lookup: CDR1 SGHTS, CDR2 YDEGEE. The V gene lost 5 bases and the J gene lost 5 bases, with 19 bases spanning the gap. In DNA, the CDR3 is TGTGCCAGCAGTTCCCGGGCCTTAGGCCTTTATGGCTACACCTTC. Its protein is CASSSRALGLYGYTF.

A remark on this clone: At one end, the junction sequence differs from germline, possibly due to a read error. Other DNA sequences in the sample encode the same CDR3. J is TRBJ1-6 and V is TRBV6-6, with TRBD1 as a possible D gene (6 bases). Germline loops: CDR1 MNHNY, CDR2 SVGAGI (reference sequence). The CDR3 sequence is 14 residues long. The DNA of the CDR3 is TGTGCCAGCGGTACGGGGGGCGCGAATTCACCCCTTCACTTT. Amino acids: CASGTGGANSPLHF.

The chain couples TRBV11-1 to TRBJ1-1, with 7 nucleotides matching TRBD1. The junction had 7 bases not matched to a gene; V was cut back by 1 base and J by 2 bases. This CDR3 spans 16 amino acids. Germline loops: CDR1 SGHAT, CDR2 FQDESV (reference sequence). The CDR3 region has the DNA TGTGCCAGCAGCTTAGTAGGGGACAGCAGAAACACTGAAGCTTTCTTT. Residues: CASSLVGDSRNTEAFF.

V and J are TRBV6-5 and TRBJ1-3; D call uncertain. The CDR3 length is 12 residues. CDR1 is MNHEY and CDR2 is SVGAGI in the germline V gene. As DNA, the CDR3 is TGTGTCAACCGGCACTCTGGAAACACCATATATTTT. It translates to CVNRHSGNTIYF.

V is TRBV5-6 and J is TRBJ1-2; D remains unclear. This CDR3 spans 15 amino acids. Germline loops: CDR1 SGHDT, CDR2 YYEEEE. Deletions cut 0 bases from V and 2 bases from J, with 11 bases between. As DNA, the CDR3 is TGTGCCAGCAGCTTGGGGCCGGGAGAAAACTATGGCTACACCTTC. Its protein is CASSLGPGENYGYTF. Complete variable domain (other parts from reference TRBV5-6 and TRBJ1-2): DAGVTQSPTHLIKTRGQQVTLRCSPKSGHDTVSWYQQALGQGPQFIFQYYEEEERQRGNFPDRFSGHQFPNYSSELNVNALLLGDSALYLCASSLGPGENYGYTFGSGTRLTVV.

This chain links TRBV5-4 with TRBJ2-1, with 11 bases lining up with TRBD2. CDR1 SGHNT and CDR2 YYREEE come from the germline V gene (reference sequence). The length of the CDR3 is 15 residues. J gave up 8 bases and V 2 bases, and 6 bases lay outside the gene matches. Written as DNA, the CDR3 is TGTGCCAGCAGCTTTAGCGGGGGGGCCGCGGATGAGCAGTTCTTC. It yields the protein CASSFSGGAADEQFF. The entire variable domain, with the rest obtained from reference TRBV5-4 and TRBJ2-1, is as follows: ETGVTQSPTHLIKTRGQQVTLRCSSQSGHNTVSWYQQALGQGPQFIFQYYREEENGRGNFPPRFSGLQFPNYSSELNVNALELDDSALYLCASSFSGGAADEQFFGPGTRLTVL.

This chain connects TRBV9 to TRBJ2-3; 9 nucleotides line up with TRBD1. The CDR3 is 17 residues long. From germline, CDR1 is SGDLS and CDR2 YYNGEE. J lost 1 base, V lost 4 bases, and 10 bases had no gene match. CDR3 coding DNA: TGTGCCAGCAGCAGCCCCCGGGACAGGGAGGGCACAGATACGCAGTATTTT. Amino acid sequence: CASSSPRDREGTDTQYF.

The V and J genes are TRBV2 and TRBJ1-6; TRBD1 matches at 10 bases. Per the germline V gene, CDR1 is SNHLY and CDR2 is FYNNEI. CDR3 length: 15 residues. The junction had 9 bases not matched to a gene; V was cut back by 3 bases and J by 13 bases. The CDR3: CASSEGRTGGMPLHF. The CDR3 DNA reads TGTGCCAGCAGTGAGGGCAGGACAGGGGGTATGCCCCTCCACTTT. Full variable domain (remainder filled in from reference TRBV2 and TRBJ1-6): EPEVTQTPSHQVTQMGQEVILRCVPISNHLYFYWYRQILGQKVEFLVSFYNNEISEKSEIFDDQFSVERPDGSNFTLKIRSTKLEDSAMYFCASSEGRTGGMPLHFGNGTRLTVT.

This clone has just one count. This chain links TRBV19 with TRBJ1-6; D possibly corresponds to TRBD1 (5 bases). Germline V gives CDR1 LNHDA, CDR2 SQIVND (reference sequence). With 0 bases removed from V and 9 bases from J, the gap between germline ends came to 12 bases. This CDR3 contains 15 residues. The CDR3 DNA reads as TGTGCCAGTAGTATAGAATGGCAGGGACTTTCACCCCTCCACTTT. This gives the protein CASSIEWQGLSPLHF.

This chain joins TRBV19 and TRBJ1-2; tentatively, D is TRBD1 (5 bases). Trimming left V 1 base short and J 3 bases short, with 15 bases between. This CDR3 spans 16 amino acids. CDR1 and CDR2 from the germline V gene are LNHDA and SQIVND (reference sequence). The CDR3 DNA reads TGTGCCAGTAGTATAGCTCATCCGGGACTTTACTATGGCTACACCTTC. Protein sequence: CASSIAHPGLYYGYTF.

This chain's CDR3 is CASSFYRVDTQYF. In nucleotides, the CDR3 is TGTGCCAGCAGCTTCTACAGGGTAGATACGCAGTATTTT. The chain carries TRBV9 and TRBJ2-3; tentative D call: TRBD1 (6 bases). The germline V gene has CDR1 SGDLS and CDR2 YYNGEE. The V end was cut by 4 bases, the J end by 5 bases, with 11 bases between. This CDR3 has 13 amino acids.

CDR3 residues: CASSSLAGGMYTGELFF. The CDR3 DNA sequence: TGTGCCAGCAGCTCCCTAGCGGGGGGGATGTACACCGGGGAGCTGTTTTTT. V gene TRBV5-6 combines with J gene TRBJ2-2; 12 nucleotides line up with TRBD2. With V trimmed by 3 bases and J by 3 bases, 6 bases remained unmatched. The CDR3 runs to 17 residues. From germline, CDR1 is SGHDT and CDR2 YYEEEE.

The chain recombines TRBV5-1 with TRBJ1-3; D possibly corresponds to TRBD1 (5 bases). Germline CDR1 SGHRS, CDR2 YFSETQ. Between the trimmed V and J ends, which lost 1 base and 4 bases, there was a span of 12 bases. CDR3 length equals 15 residues. CDR3 amino acids: CASSLPGGDGNTIYF. For the CDR3, the DNA is TGCGCCAGCAGCTTGCCAGGAGGGGACGGAAACACCATATATTTT.

The gene calls are TRBV5-1 and TRBJ2-1, with TRBD2 identical over 16 bases. The germline gives CDR1 SGHRS, CDR2 YFSETQ. Losses at the gene ends were 4 bases for V and 4 bases for J; bases not matched to a gene: 8. The CDR3 runs to 18 residues. Here the CDR3 DNA reads TGCGCCAGCAGCGGCTCGGGACTAGCGGGGGGGCTATACAATGAGCAGTTCTTC. Its translation is CASSGSGLAGGLYNEQFF.